This T cell receptor beta chain was obtained from a study of shared clonotypes between healthy human individuals. Findings and limits, study-wide: Lower generation probabilities were found for non-shared clonotypes than for those shared by all four donors. Genetic and exposure-history diversity was limited by the small donor number.

V was trimmed by 6 bases and J by 8 bases, leaving 17 bases between them. The CDR3 is 14 amino acids. The germline CDR1 and CDR2 sequences are SNHLY and FYNNEI. Comments on this clone: Antigen: not known.

CD45RO+ cells went into CD8 memory alongside CCR7-negative CD45RA+ TemRA cells. For each subset, genomic DNA was distributed in equal portions over several immunoSEQ plates. Profiled with immunoSEQ multiplex PCR; TCRdb holds only in-frame clones, not every one. The sample includes under 350,000 clones, more than 75% seen only once; the top ten take roughly 15%. The receptor was isolated from a man aged 18 to 35 in good health. The genes are TRBV2 and TRBJ2-4; D is perhaps TRBD1 or TRBD2 (6 bases each). The specimen was memory CD8+ T cells sorted from blood. The subset is: CD45RO+ cells pooled with CCR7-negative TemRA cells. The CDR3 nucleotides read TGTGCCAGCAGGGACACGAGAGGGGGGTACATTCAGTACTTC. As protein: CASRDTRGGYIQYF. Drawing the rest from reference TRBV2 and TRBJ2-4, the complete variable domain is EPEVTQTPSHQVTQMGQEVILRCVPISNHLYFYWYRQILGQKVEFLVSFYNNEISEKSEIFDDQFSVERPDGSNFTLKIRSTKLEDSAMYFCASRDTRGGYIQYFGAGTRLSVL.